The TCR beta chain under discussion was sequenced for a study of blood T cell repertoires in COVID-19. Germline-derived CDR1 and CDR2 are SGHNT and YYREEE (reference sequence). This CDR3 spans 15 amino acids. Trimming took off 3 bases at V and 0 bases at J, with 12 bases between the two ends. Measured with immunoSEQ multiplex PCR; TCRdb has only the in-frame clones, and not every one. There are roughly 260,000 clones in the sample; around 86% occur only once, and around 10% lies in the top ten. The sequenced sample was peripheral blood. The source is a man aged 35 to 55 who had recovered from COVID-19. The chain couples TRBV5-4 to TRBJ1-1; possibly TRBD1 for D (6 bases). The DNA of the CDR3 is TGTGCCAGCAGCTCGGGGGGCCCCATGAACACTGAAGCTTTCTTT. Encoded protein: CASSSGGPMNTEAFF.